This TCR beta chain originates from a study of blood T cell repertoires in COVID-19. Study context: COVID-19 samples collected from the United States, Italy and Spain covered acute and convalescent phases. PBMCs, B-cell-depleted T cells, or T cells were the source of the cDNA or gDNA that made up the material.

Trimming cost V 6 bases and J 4 bases, with 18 bases left between them. CDR3 length equals 15 residues. The germline gives CDR1 MNHEY, CDR2 SVGEGT. This clone has a single count. Original processing notes: Counts of nucleated cells, estimated from reference gene primer amplification, were obtained. The repertoire was sequenced with immunoSEQ multiplex PCR; TCRdb's copy has only in-frame clones and lacks some. V, J and clone size reflect that table, while D and trimming were determined from the DNA. The sample comprises about 53,000 clones, roughly three quarters of which are singletons, and 14% to 15% rests with the top ten.

The TCR sequence derives from a human donor with active or convalescent COVID-19. The donor label of this sample is uncertain. This rearrangement joins TRBV6-2 or TRBV6-3 to TRBJ2-5; tentatively, D is TRBD2 (7 bases). The sequenced material came from peripheral blood. CDR3 bases: TGTGCCAGCAGCCTCCGGGCGGGGGCGGGAGAGACCCAGTACTTC. Amino acids: CASSLRAGAGETQYF.